The 5 T cell receptor beta chains below were found in one sample sequenced in a study of shared clonotypes between healthy human individuals. Method: immunoSEQ multiplex PCR; TCRdb's copy keeps in-frame clones and lacks some. The table lists 2.3 million or so clones, 80% to 95% of them singletons. The sequenced sample consisted of naive CD4+ T cells from PBMCs. Subset of the sample: CD45RA+ positively selected. These receptors were collected from a man aged 18-30 years in good health. Some clones in this sample may be carry-over from other donors' samples.

V gene TRBV4-1 combines with J gene TRBJ1-5; TRBD1 matches at 11 bases. This CDR3 has 16 amino acids. In germline, CDR1 is MGHRA, CDR2 YSYEKL. J gave up 7 bases and V 0 bases, and 5 bases lay outside the gene matches. In DNA form, the CDR3 reads TGCGCCAGCAGCCAAGAAGGACAGGGGGCATGGCAGCCCCAGCATTTT. This codes for CASSQEGQGAWQPQHF.

V usage is TRBV23-1 and J usage is TRBJ1-3; D is possibly TRBD1 (5 bases). TRBV23-1 counts as an open reading frame of uncertain function. V was pared by 0 bases and J by 4 bases, with 10 bases between. The CDR3 is 15 amino acids. CDR3 sequence (DNA): TGCGCCAGCAGTCAATCCTCGGGGGACGGAAACACCATATATTTT. This codes for CASSQSSGDGNTIYF.

The chain has TRBV28 and TRBJ2-2; TRBD1 matches at 8 bases. V lost 5 bases and J lost 8; bases outside the gene matches: 7. The CDR3 runs to 14 residues. From germline, CDR1 is MDHEN and CDR2 SYDVKM. Written as DNA, the CDR3 is TGTGCCAGCAGTCAGGGGGCTAACGCGGGGGAGCTGTTTTTT. Amino acids: CASSQGANAGELFF.

The chain uses TRBV5-5 and TRBJ1-5; D perhaps matches TRBD1 (6 bases). Looked up from germline, CDR1 is SGHKS and CDR2 is YYEKEE (reference sequence). V was shortened by 3 bases and J by 0 bases, with 19 bases between the two germline ends. The CDR3 consists of 18 residues. The CDR3 sequence: CASSSGTLDPYSNQPQHF. CDR3 nucleotides: TGTGCCAGCAGCTCCGGGACACTCGACCCCTATAGCAATCAGCCCCAGCATTTT. Variable domain in full (rest from reference TRBV5-5 and TRBJ1-5): DAGVTQSPTHLIKTRGQQVTLRCSPISGHKSVSWYQQVLGQGPQFIFQYYEKEERGRGNFPDRFSARQFPNYSSELNVNALLLGDSALYLCASSSGTLDPYSNQPQHFGDGTRLSIL.

The V gene is TRBV11-2, the J gene TRBJ1-1; possible D gene TRBD1, 5 bases. CDR1 is SGHAT, CDR2 FQNNGV, per germline. The CDR3 has 15 amino acids. With 1 base removed from V and 1 base from J, the gap between germline ends came to 10 bases. CDR3 nucleotides: TGTGCCAGCAGCTTAGGCGGCAGGGAGAACACTGAAGCTTTCTTT. Translating gives CASSLGGRENTEAFF. Complete variable domain (other parts from reference TRBV11-2 and TRBJ1-1): EAGVAQSPRYKIIEKRQSVAFWCNPISGHATLYWYQQILGQGPKLLIQFQNNGVVDDSQLPKDRFSAERLKGVDSTLKIQPAKLEDSAVYLCASSLGGRENTEAFFGQGTRLTVV.